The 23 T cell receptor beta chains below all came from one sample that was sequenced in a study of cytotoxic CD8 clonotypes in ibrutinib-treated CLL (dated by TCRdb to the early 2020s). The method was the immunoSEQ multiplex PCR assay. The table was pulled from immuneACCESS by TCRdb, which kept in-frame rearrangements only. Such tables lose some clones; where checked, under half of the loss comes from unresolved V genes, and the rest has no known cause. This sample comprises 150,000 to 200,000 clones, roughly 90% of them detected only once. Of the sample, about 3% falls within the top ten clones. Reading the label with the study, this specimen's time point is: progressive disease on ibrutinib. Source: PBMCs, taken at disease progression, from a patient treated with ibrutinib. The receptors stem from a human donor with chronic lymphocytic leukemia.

The CDR3 bases are TGTGCCAGCAGCCACGTTTACATCGGGACTAGCGGGATCGAAAAGACCCAGTACTTC. Translation: CASSHVYIGTSGIEKTQYF. This chain links TRBV4-2 with TRBJ2-5, with 13 bases lining up with TRBD2. The germline CDR1 and CDR2 sequences are LGHNA and YNFKEQ. The V gene end was trimmed by 3 bases and the J gene end by 6 bases; junction bases not matched to a gene: 16. CDR3 length: 19 residues.

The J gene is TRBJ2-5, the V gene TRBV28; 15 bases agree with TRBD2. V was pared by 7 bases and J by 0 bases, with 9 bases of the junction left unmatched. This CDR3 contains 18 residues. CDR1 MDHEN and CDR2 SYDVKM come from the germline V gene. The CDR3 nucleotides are TGTGCCAGCAACCCAGGACTAGCGGGAGGGGGGTACCAAGAGACCCAGTACTTC. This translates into CASNPGLAGGGYQETQYF.

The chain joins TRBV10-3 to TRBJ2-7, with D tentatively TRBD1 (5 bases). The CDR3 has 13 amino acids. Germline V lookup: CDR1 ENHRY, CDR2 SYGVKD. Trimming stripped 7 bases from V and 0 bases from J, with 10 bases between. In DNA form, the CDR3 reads TGTGCCATCAAGACAGCAGCCTCCTACGAGCAGTACTTC. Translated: CAIKTAASYEQYF.

The CDR3 region has the DNA TGTGCCAGTAGTATTGCAAGTAGGAGACACTACAATGAGCAGTTCTTC. Translation gives CASSIASRRHYNEQFF. The gene calls are TRBV19 and TRBJ2-1; D remains unclear. The V end lost 3 bases, the J end lost 3 bases, and 15 bases lay between the germline ends. Germline V gene lookup returns CDR1 LNHDA and CDR2 SQIVND (reference sequence). The CDR3 is 16 residues long.

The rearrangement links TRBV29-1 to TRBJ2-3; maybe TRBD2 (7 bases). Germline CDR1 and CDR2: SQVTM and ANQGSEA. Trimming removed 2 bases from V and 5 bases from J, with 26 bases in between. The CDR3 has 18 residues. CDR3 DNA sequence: TGCAGCGTTGAATATTTGTACAGGGCTGGGAGGGCAGGAGATACGCAGTATTTT. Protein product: CSVEYLYRAGRAGDTQYF.

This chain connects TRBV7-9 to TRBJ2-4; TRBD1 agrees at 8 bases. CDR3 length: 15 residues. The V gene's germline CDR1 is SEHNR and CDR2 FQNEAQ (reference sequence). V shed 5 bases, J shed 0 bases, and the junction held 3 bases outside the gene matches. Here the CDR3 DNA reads TGTGCCAGCAGCGGGGGACAGGTAGCCAAAAACATTCAGTACTTC. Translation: CASSGGQVAKNIQYF.

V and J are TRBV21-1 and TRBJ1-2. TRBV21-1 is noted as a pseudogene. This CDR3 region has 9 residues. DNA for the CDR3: TGTGCCAGCAGCAAAGGAGGTACCTTC. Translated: CASSKGGTF.

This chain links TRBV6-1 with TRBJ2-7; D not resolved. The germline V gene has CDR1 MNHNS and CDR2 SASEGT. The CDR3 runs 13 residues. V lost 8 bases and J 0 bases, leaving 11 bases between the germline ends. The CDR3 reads CASGLFLSYEQYF. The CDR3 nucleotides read TGTGCCAGCGGTCTCTTTCTCTCCTACGAGCAGTACTTC.

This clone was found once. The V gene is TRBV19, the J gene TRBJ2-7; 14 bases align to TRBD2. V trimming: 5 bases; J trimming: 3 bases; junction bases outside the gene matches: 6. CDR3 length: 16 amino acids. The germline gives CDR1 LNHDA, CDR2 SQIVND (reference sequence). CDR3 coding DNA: TGTGCCAGTAGTTTCAGGACTAGCGGGAGGATCTACGAGCAGTACTTC. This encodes CASSFRTSGRIYEQYF.

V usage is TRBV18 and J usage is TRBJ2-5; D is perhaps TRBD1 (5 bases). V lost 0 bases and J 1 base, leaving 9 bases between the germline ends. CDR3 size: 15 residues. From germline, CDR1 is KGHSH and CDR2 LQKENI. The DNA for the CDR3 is TGTGCCAGCTCACCACCGGGGCGGCGCCAAGAGACCCAGTACTTC. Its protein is CASSPPGRRQETQYF. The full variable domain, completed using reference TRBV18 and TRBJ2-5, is NAGVMQNPRHLVRRRGQEARLRCSPMKGHSHVYWYRQLPEEGLKFMVYLQKENIIDESGMPKERFSAEFPKEGPSILRIQQVVRGDSAAYFCASSPPGRRQETQYFGPGTRLLVL.

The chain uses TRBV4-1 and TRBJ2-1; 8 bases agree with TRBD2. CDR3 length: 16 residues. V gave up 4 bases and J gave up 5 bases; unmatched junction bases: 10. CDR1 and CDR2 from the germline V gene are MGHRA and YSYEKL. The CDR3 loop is CASSPSSRLANNEQFF. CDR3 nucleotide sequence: TGCGCCAGCAGCCCCTCGTCGCGACTAGCGAACAATGAGCAGTTCTTC.

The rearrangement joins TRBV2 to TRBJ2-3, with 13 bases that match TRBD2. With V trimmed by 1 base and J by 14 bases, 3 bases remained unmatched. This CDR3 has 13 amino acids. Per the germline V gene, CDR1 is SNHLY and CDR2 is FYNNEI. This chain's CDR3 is CASSEERLAGGYF. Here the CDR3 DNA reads TGTGCCAGCAGTGAAGAAAGACTAGCGGGAGGGTATTTT.

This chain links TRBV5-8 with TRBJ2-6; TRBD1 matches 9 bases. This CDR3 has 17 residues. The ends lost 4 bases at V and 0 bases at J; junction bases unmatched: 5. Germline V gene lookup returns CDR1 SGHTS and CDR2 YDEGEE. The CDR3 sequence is CASSPGTGISGANVLTF. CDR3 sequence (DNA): TGTGCCAGCAGCCCCGGGACAGGGATCTCTGGGGCCAACGTCCTGACTTTC.

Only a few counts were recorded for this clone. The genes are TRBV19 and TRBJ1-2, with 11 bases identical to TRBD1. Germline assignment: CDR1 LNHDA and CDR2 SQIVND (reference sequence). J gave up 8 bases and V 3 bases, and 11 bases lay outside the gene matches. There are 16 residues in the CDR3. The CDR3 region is CASSIGDRTGGYGYTF. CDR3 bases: TGTGCCAGTAGTATCGGAGACCGGACAGGGGGCTACGGCTACACCTTC.

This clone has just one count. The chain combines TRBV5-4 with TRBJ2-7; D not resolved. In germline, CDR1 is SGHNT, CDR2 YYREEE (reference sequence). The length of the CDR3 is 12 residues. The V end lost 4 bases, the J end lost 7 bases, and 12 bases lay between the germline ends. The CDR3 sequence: CASSTRTGEQYF. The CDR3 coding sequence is TGTGCCAGCAGCACCCGGACCGGGGAGCAGTACTTC.

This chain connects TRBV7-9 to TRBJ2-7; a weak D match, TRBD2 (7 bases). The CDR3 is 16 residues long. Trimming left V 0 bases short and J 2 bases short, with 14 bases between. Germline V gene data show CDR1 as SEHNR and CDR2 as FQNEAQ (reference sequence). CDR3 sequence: CASSLARGATPYEQYF. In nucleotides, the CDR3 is TGTGCCAGCAGCTTAGCTCGGGGGGCGACACCCTACGAGCAGTACTTC.

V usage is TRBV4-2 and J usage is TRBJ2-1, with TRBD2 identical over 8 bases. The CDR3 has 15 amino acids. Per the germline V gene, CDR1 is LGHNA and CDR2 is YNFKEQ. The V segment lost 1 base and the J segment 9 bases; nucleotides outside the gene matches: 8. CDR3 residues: CASSQVTGGPGEQFF. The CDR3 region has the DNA TGTGCCAGCAGCCAAGTAACGGGAGGGCCTGGTGAGCAGTTCTTC.

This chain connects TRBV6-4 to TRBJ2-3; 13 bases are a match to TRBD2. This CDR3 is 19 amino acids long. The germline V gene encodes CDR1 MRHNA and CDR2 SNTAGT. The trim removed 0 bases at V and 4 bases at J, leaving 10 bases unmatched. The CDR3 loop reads CASSDSHGLAGVNADTQYF. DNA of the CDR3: TGTGCCAGCAGTGACTCGCACGGACTAGCGGGAGTAAACGCAGATACGCAGTATTTT.

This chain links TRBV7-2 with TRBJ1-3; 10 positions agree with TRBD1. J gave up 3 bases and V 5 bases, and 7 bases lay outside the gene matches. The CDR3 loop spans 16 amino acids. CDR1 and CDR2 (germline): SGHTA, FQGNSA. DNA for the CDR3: TGTGCCAGCAGCCCCTACGGGACAGGGGATGGAAACACCATATATTTT. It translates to CASSPYGTGDGNTIYF. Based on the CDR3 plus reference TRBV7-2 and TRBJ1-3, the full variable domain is GAGVSQSPSNKVTEKGKDVELRCDPISGHTALYWYRQSLGQGLEFLIYFQGNSAPDKSGLPSDRFSAERTGGSVSTLTIQRTQQEDSAVYLCASSPYGTGDGNTIYFGEGSWLTVV.

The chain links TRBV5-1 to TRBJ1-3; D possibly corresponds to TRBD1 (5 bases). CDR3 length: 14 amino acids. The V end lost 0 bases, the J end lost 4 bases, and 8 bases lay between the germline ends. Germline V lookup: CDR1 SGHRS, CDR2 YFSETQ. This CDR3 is CASSLGGPGNTIYF. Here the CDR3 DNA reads TGCGCCAGCAGCTTGGGGGGCCCCGGAAACACCATATATTTT.

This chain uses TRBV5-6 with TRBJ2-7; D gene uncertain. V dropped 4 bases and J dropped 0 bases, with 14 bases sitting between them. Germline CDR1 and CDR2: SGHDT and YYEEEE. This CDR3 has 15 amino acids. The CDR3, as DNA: TGTGCCAGCAGCCGCGACCCGGCAGGCTCCTACGAGCAGTACTTC. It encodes CASSRDPAGSYEQYF.

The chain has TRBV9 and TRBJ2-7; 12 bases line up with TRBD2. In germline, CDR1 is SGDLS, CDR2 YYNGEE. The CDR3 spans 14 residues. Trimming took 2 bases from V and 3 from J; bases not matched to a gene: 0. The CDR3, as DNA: TGTGCCAGCAGCGTGACTAGCGGGAGCTACGAGCAGTACTTC. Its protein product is CASSVTSGSYEQYF.

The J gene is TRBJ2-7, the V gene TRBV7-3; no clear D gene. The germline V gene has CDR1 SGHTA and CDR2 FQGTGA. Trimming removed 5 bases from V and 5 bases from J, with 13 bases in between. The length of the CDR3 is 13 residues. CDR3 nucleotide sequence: TGTGCCAGCAGCCGTCAGAGAAACCACGAGCAGTACTTC. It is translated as CASSRQRNHEQYF.